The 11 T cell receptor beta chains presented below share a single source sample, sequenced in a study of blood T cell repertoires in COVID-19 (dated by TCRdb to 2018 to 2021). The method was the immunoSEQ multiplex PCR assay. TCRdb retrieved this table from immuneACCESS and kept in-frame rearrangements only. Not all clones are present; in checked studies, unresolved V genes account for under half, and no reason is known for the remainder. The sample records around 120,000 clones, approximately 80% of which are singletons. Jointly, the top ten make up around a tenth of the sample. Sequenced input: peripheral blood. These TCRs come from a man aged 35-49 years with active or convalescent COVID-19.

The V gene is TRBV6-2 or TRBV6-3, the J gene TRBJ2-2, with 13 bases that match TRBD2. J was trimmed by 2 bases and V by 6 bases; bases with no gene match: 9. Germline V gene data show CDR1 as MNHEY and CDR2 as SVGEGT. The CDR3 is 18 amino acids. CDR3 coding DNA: TGTGCCAGCAGCCGGGGACTAGCGGGGCGACTTAACACCGGGGAGCTGTTTTTT. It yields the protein CASSRGLAGRLNTGELFF.

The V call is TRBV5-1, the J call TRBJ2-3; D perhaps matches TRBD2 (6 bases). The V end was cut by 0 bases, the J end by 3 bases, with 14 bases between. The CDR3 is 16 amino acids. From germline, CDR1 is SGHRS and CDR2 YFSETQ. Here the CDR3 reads CASSLGGLGQTDTQYF. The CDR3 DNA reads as TGCGCCAGCAGCTTGGGGGGACTGGGGCAGACAGATACGCAGTATTTT.

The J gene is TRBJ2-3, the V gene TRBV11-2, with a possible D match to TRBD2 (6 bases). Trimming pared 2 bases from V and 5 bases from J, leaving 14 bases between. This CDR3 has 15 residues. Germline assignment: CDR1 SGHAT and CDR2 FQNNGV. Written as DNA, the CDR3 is TGTGCCAGCAGCTTACGGGGTTTGGGAGGAGATACGCAGTATTTT. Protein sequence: CASSLRGLGGDTQYF.

CDR3 in DNA: TGTGCCTGGAGTAGTGACTCAAGGAATGAAAAACTGTTTTTT. As protein: CAWSSDSRNEKLFF. The rearrangement uses TRBV30 and TRBJ1-4; no reliable D call. CDR3 length: 14 residues. Per the germline V gene, CDR1 is GTSNPN and CDR2 is SVGIG (reference sequence). V was pared by 2 bases and J by 5 bases, with 12 bases between. Full variable domain (rest looked up from reference TRBV30 and TRBJ1-4): SQTIHQWPATLVQPVGSPLSLECTVEGTSNPNLYWYRQAAGRGLQLLFYSVGIGQISSEVPQNLSASRPQDRQFILSSKKLLLSDSGFYLCAWSSDSRNEKLFFGSGTQLSVL.

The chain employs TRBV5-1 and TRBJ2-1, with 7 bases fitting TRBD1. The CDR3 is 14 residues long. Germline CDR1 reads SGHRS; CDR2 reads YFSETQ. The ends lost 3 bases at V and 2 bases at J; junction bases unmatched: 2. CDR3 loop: CASSSDRAYNEQFF. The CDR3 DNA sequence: TGCGCCAGCAGCTCCGACAGGGCCTACAATGAGCAGTTCTTC.

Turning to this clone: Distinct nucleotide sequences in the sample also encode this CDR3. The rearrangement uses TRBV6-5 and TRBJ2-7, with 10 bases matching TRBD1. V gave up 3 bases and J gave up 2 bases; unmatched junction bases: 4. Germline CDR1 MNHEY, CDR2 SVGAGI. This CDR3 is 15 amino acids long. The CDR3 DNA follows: TGTGCCAGCAGTTATCGGGACAGGGGAACCTACGAGCAGTACTTC. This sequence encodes CASSYRDRGTYEQYF.

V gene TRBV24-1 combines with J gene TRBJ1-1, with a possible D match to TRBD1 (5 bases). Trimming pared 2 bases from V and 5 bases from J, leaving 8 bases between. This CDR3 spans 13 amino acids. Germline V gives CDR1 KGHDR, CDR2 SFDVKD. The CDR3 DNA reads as TGTGCCACCAGTGATTGGGGGGGGACTGAAGCTTTCTTT. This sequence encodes CATSDWGGTEAFF.

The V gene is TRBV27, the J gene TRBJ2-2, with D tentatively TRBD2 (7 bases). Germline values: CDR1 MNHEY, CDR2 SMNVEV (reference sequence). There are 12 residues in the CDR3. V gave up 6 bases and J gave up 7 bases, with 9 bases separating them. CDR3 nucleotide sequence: TGTGCCAGCAGAAGGGGGGGCGGGGAGCTGTTTTTT. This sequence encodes CASRRGGGELFF.

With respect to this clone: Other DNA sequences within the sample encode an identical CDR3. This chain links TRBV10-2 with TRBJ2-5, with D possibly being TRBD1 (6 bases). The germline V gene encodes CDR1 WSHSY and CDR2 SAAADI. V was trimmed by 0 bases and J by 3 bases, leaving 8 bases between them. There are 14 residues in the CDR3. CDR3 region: CASSESNREETQYF. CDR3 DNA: TGCGCCAGCAGTGAGTCCAACAGGGAAGAGACCCAGTACTTC.

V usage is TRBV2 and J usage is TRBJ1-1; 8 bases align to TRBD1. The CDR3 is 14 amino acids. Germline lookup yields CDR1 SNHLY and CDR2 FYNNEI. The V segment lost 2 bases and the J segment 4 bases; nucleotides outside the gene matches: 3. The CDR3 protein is CASSEQGAPTEAFF. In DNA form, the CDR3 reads TGTGCCAGCAGTGAACAGGGGGCACCCACTGAAGCTTTCTTT.

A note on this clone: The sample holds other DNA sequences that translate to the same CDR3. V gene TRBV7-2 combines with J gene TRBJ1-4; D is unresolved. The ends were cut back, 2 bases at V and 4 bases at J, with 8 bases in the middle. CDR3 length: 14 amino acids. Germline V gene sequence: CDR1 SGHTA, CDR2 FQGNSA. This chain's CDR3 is CASSLNRGNEKLFF. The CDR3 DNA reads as TGTGCCAGCAGCTTAAACCGGGGTAATGAAAAACTGTTTTTT.